The sequence of this TCR beta chain was determined in a study of cytomegalovirus exposure and HLA in healthy donors. In the study overall: Drawn from HLA-typed donors, 80 million to 100 million unique TCRs were held in an early data release.

Trimming removed 3 bases from V and 5 bases from J; junction bases left unmatched: 6. Germline loops: CDR1 MDHEN, CDR2 SYDVKM. This CDR3 region has 14 residues. 13 Jbeta primers and 60 Vbeta primers were used for the PCR. Assay used: immunoSEQ multiplex PCR; TCRdb lists only in-frame clones, some missing. The table lists about 120,000 clones, roughly four fifths of them singletons. This receptor was taken from a man over 45 in good health and CMV-seropositive. The sequenced sample consisted of PBMCs. The J gene is TRBJ1-1, the V gene TRBV28; 7 nucleotides align to TRBD1. In nucleotides, the CDR3 is TGTGCCAGCAGTTTGGACAGGAAAGGAACTGAAGCTTTCTTT. This sequence encodes CASSLDRKGTEAFF.